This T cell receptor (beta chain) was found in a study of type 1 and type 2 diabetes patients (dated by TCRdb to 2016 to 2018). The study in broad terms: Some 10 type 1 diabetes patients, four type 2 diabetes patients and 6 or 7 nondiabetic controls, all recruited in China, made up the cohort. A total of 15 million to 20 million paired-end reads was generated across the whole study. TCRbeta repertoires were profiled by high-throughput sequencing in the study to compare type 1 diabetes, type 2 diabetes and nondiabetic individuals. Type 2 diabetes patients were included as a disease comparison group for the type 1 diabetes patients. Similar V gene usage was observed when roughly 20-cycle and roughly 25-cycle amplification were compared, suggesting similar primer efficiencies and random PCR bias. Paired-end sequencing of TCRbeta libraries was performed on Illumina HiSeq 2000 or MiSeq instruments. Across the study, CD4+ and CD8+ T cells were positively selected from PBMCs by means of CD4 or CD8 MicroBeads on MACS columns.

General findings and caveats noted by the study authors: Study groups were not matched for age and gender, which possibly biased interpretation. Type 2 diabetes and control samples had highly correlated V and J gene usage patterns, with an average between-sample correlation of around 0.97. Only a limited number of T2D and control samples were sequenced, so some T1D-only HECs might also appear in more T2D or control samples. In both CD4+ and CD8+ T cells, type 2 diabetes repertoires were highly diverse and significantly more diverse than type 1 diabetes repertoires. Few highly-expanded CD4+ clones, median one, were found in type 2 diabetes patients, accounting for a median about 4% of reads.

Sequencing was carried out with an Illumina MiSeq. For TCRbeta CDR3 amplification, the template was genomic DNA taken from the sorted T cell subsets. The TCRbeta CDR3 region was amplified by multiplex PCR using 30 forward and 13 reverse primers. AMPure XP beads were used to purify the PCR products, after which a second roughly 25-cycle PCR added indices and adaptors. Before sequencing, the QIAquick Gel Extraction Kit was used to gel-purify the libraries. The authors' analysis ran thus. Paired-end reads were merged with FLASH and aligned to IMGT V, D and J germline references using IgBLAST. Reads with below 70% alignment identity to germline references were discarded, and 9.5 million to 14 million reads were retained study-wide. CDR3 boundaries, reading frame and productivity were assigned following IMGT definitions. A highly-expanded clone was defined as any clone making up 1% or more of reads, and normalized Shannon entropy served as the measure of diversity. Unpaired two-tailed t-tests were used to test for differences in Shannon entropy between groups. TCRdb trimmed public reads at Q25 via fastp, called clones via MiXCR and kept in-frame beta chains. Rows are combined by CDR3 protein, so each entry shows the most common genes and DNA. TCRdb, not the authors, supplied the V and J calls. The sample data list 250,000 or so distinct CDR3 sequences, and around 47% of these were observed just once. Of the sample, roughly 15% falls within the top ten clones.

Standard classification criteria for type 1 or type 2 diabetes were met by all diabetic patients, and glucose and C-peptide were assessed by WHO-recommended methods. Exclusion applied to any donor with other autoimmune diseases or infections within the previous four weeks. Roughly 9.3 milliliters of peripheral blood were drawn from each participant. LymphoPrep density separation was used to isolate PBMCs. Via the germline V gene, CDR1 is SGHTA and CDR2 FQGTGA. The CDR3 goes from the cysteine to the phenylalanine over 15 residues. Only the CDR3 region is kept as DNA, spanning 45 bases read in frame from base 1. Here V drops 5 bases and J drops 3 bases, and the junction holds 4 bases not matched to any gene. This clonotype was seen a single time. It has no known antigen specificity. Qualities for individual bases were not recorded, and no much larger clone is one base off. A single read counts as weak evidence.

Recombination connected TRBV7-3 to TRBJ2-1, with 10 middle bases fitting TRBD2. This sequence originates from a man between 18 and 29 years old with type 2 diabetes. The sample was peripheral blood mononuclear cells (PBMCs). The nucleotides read TGTGCCAGCAGCGTTAGCGGGGGGCGCTACAATGAGCAGTTCTTC. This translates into CASSVSGGRYNEQFF.